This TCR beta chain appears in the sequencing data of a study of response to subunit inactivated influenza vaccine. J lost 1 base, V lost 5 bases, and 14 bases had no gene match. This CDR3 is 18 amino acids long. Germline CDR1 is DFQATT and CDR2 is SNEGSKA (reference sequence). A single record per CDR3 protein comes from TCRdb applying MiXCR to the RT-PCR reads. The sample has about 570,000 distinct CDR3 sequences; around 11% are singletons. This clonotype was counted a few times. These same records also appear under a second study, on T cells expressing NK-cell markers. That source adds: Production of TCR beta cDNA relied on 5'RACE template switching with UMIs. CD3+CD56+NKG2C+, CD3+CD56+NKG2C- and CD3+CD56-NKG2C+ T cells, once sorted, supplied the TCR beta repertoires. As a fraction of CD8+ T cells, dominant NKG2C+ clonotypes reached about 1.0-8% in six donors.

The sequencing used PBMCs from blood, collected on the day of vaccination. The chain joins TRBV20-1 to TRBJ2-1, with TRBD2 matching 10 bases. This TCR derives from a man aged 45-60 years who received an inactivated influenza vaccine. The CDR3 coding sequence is TGCAGTGCTGGAAACCTAGCGGGAGCTTCAGGTTCCTACAATGAGCAGTTCTTC. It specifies CSAGNLAGASGSYNEQFF.